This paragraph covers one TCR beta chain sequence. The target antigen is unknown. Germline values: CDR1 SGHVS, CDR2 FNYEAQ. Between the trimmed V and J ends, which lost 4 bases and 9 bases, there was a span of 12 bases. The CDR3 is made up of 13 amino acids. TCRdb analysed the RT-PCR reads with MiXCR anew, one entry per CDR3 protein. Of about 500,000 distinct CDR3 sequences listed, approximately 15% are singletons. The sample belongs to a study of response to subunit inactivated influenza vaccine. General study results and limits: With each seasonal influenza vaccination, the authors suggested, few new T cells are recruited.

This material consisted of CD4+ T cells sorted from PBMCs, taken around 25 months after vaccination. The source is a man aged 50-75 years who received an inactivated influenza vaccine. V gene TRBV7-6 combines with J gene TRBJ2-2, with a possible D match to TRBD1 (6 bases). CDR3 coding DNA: TGTGCCAGCAGCTCGGCCAGGGGTTGGGAGCTGTTTTTT. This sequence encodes CASSSARGWELFF.